A selection of T cell receptor beta chains follows, all from one sample in a study of blood T cell repertoires in COVID-19. Here immunoSEQ multiplex PCR was the method, and the copy in TCRdb shows in-frame clones only, minus some. The sample has about 100,000 clones; just under 95% are singletons. Sequenced input: peripheral blood. The receptors come from a man between 65 and 85 years old with acute or convalescent COVID-19. Both conserved end residues are trimmed from each CDR3.

TRBJ1-1 12 TRBV10-3 AISQQGRDTEAF
TRBJ2-7 14 TRBV11-3 ASSLTLSGGGYEQY
TRBJ1-2 10 TRBV30 AWSVGGHGYT
TRBJ1-1 11 TRBV9 ASKSGGDTEAF
TRBJ2-4 13 TRBV6-2/TRBV6-3 ASSYSLQVKNIQY
TRBJ2-7 10 TRBV2 ASSVWQGEQY
TRBJ1-5 11 TRBV19 ASSPQGAQPQH
TRBJ2-1 13 TRBV11-3 ASSTEGGNYNEQF
TRBJ2-1 10 TRBV6-5 ASSYSGDEQF
TRBJ2-7 15 TRBV18 ASSPLTTGLAAYEQY
TRBJ2-5 13 TRBV11-2 ASSLGRGSEETQY
TRBJ2-3 14 TRBV28 ASSFGDRISTDTQY
TRBJ2-3 14 TRBV5-6 ASSSVYRGNTDTQY
TRBJ1-5 12 TRBV7-8 ASSLARQGQPQH
TRBJ1-1 12 TRBV7-9 ASSLLQGYGEAF
TRBJ1-2 11 TRBV11-3 ASSFGTGLRST
TRBJ2-7 11 TRBV6-1 ASRFRGGDEQY
TRBJ1-1 12 TRBV11-3 ASSLVGQGTEAF
TRBJ2-7 13 TRBV5-4 ASSFNRGGSYEQY
TRBJ1-4 12 TRBV2 ASSSTGFVEKLF
TRBJ1-2 12 TRBV5-4 ASSWDQGGYGYT
TRBJ2-3 12 TRBV7-3 ASSNQGAVDTQY
TRBJ1-2 11 TRBV28 ASSSGLLIDYT
TRBJ1-5 10 TRBV29-1 SVGEGDQPQH
TRBJ1-6 12 TRBV7-2 ASSASTLTGPLH
TRBJ2-7 12 TRBV15 ATSRDRVSPEQY
TRBJ2-3 11 TRBV6-6 ASSTFAGDTQY
TRBJ2-7 13 TRBV27 ASSPQAGHSYEQY
TRBJ1-1 12 TRBV7-9 ASIQVGMNTEAF
TRBJ1-4 12 TRBV30 AWRPTGMGEKLF
TRBJ1-6 11 TRBV10-3 AITASGGSPLH
TRBJ2-2 13 TRBV7-2 ASSLQQGGTGELF
TRBJ1-2 13 TRBV7-9 ASSLEVDSNYGYT
TRBJ2-3 11 TRBV11-3 ASSGVGTDTQY
TRBJ2-1 12 TRBV4-1 ASSLGLGDNEQF
TRBJ1-1 12 TRBV10-2 ASSLDRGPTEAF
TRBJ2-1 13 TRBV14 ASSRSGTSVNEQF
TRBJ1-2 9 TRBV29-1 SVRDSYGYT
TRBJ2-3 14 TRBV6-1 ASSEALQGMGDTQY
TRBJ2-1 13 TRBV6-5 ASRPRTGSYNEQF
TRBJ2-6 14 TRBV6-2/TRBV6-3 ASSHGGGSGANVLT
TRBJ2-2 13 TRBV5-5 ASSSPPGATGELF
TRBJ1-6 13 TRBV25-1 ASSHMTGANSPLH
TRBJ2-2 13 TRBV10-1 ATKSGQGAVGELF